The next 7 T cell receptor beta chains were all read from a single sample in a study of blood T cell repertoires in COVID-19. The protocol was immunoSEQ multiplex PCR, while the TCRdb copy is restricted to in-frame clones and leaves out a portion. The sample lists some 450,000 clones, about 90% occurring once. Sequencing was performed on peripheral blood. The receptors here all came from a man aged 18 to 29 with COVID-19, enrolled during active disease.

This chain connects TRBV6-1 to TRBJ2-7, with D possibly matching TRBD2 (6 bases). CDR1 is MNHNS and CDR2 is SASEGT in the germline V gene. The CDR3 is 14 residues long. Trimming removed 3 bases from V and 0 bases from J, with 9 bases in between. Here the CDR3 DNA reads TGTGCCAGCAGTGACATCGGGAGCTCCTACGAGCAGTACTTC. It encodes CASSDIGSSYEQYF.

The chain uses TRBV2 and TRBJ1-6; TRBD1 might be the D (5 bases). The CDR3 consists of 13 residues. The V gene lost 8 bases and the J gene lost 10 bases, with 15 bases spanning the gap. Germline assignment: CDR1 SNHLY and CDR2 FYNNEI. The CDR3 coding sequence is TGTGCCAGCGTGGGGCACCAGAACTCACCCCTCCACTTT. Protein: CASVGHQNSPLHF. The full variable domain, in which reference TRBV2 and TRBJ1-6 provide the parts outside the CDR3, is EPEVTQTPSHQVTQMGQEVILRCVPISNHLYFYWYRQILGQKVEFLVSFYNNEISEKSEIFDDQFSVERPDGSNFTLKIRSTKLEDSAMYFCASVGHQNSPLHFGNGTRLTVT.

This sequence joins TRBV19 and TRBJ1-2; 9 bases are shared with TRBD1. The CDR3 loop spans 16 amino acids. Unmatched junction bases numbered 13, after V lost 6 bases and J lost 5 bases. Germline CDR1 and CDR2: LNHDA and SQIVND (reference sequence). The CDR3 region is CASRNVSTGGAYGYTF. CDR3 in DNA: TGTGCCAGTAGAAACGTTTCTACAGGGGGCGCGTATGGCTACACCTTC.

This clone was counted a few times. This specimen includes other DNA sequences encoding the same CDR3. This chain uses TRBV7-9 with TRBJ1-3, with 8 nucleotides matching TRBD1. CDR1 and CDR2 (germline): SEHNR, FQNEAQ (reference sequence). V was pared by 5 bases and J by 4 bases, with 4 bases of the junction left unmatched. The CDR3 loop spans 14 amino acids. CDR3 coding DNA: TGTGCCAGCAGCCCGACAGGGGCGGGAAACACCATATATTTT. Translated: CASSPTGAGNTIYF.

This chain uses TRBV6-5 with TRBJ2-2; D not resolved. The CDR3 extends over 15 amino acids. Trimming pared 6 bases from V and 0 bases from J, leaving 11 bases between. CDR1 is MNHEY and CDR2 is SVGAGI in the germline V gene. The CDR3 DNA follows: TGTGCCAGCAGGAGACTTCCTTCGAACACCGGGGAGCTGTTTTTT. This gives the protein CASRRLPSNTGELFF.

The V gene is TRBV2, the J gene TRBJ2-7; TRBD2 matches 12 bases. Trimming at V came to 6 bases and at J to 6 bases, leaving 9 bases not matched to a gene. CDR1 is SNHLY and CDR2 is FYNNEI in the germline V gene. The CDR3 is 15 residues long. The chain's CDR3 is CASSALLAGGGEQYF. Here the CDR3 DNA reads TGTGCCAGCAGCGCCTTACTAGCGGGAGGTGGCGAGCAGTACTTC.

The chain recombines TRBV2 with TRBJ1-5; a possible D gene is TRBD1 (6 bases). The CDR3 covers 15 residues. Trimming took 3 bases from V and 2 from J, leaving 11 bases between them. Germline assignment: CDR1 SNHLY and CDR2 FYNNEI. The CDR3 DNA is TGTGCCAGCAGTGACAACAGGGCGGGCAATCAGCCCCAGCATTTT. It encodes CASSDNRAGNQPQHF.